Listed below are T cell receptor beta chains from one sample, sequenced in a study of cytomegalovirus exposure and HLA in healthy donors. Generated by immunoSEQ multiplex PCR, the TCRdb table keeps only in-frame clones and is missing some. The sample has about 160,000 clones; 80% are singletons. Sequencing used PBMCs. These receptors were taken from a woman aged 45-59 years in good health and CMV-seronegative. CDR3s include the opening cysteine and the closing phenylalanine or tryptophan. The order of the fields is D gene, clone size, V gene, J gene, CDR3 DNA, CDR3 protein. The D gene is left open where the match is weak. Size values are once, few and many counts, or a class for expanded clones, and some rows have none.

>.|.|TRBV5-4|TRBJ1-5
TGTGCCAGCAGCTTGGGTGGGGCAGGGTCCGGTCAGCCCCAGCATTTT
CASSLGGAGSGQPQHF
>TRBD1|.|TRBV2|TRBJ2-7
TGTGCCGCATTAAAACAGGGGGATGACTACGAGCAGTACTTC
CAALKQGDDYEQYF
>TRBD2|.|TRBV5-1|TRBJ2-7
TGCGCCAGCAGCTCGCGGCCGACTAGCGGGAGTGAGGAATACGAGCAGTACTTC
CASSSRPTSGSEEYEQYF
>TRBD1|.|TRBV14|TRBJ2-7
TGTGCCAGCAGCCAAATGACAGGGCCCTCAGGCGAGCAGTACTTC
CASSQMTGPSGEQYF
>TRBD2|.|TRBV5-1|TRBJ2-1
TGCGCCAGCAGCCCGGAACTAGCGGGGAACTACAATGAGCAGTTCTTC
CASSPELAGNYNEQFF
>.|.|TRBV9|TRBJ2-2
TGTGCCAGCAGCCTTAGGGGGGCTAGCGGAAACACCGGGGAGCTGTTTTTT
CASSLRGASGNTGELFF
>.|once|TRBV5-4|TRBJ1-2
TGTGCCAGCAGCTTGAATTCAGCAGGGGCTAACTATGGCTACACCTTC
CASSLNSAGANYGYTF
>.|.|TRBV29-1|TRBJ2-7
TGCAGCGTTGCTTCACCCCCAGTAGAGCAGTACTTC
CSVASPPVEQYF
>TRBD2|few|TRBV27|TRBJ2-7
TGTGCCAGCAGCATGGAGGGGGGCGGGGGGGGCTACGAGCAGTACTTC
CASSMEGGGGGYEQYF
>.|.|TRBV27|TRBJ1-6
TGTGCCAGCAGTCGCCCCGGAGCGGGAGGTCGAAATTCACCCCTCCACTTT
CASSRPGAGGRNSPLHF
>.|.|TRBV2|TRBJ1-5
TGTGCCAGCAGTGTCGATCGAGGCCAGCCCCAGCATTTT
CASSVDRGQPQHF
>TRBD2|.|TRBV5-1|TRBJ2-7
TGCGCCAGCAGCTTGGCGGGACTAGCGGAGTCCTACGAGCAGTACTTC
CASSLAGLAESYEQYF
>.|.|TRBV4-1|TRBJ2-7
TGCGCCAGCAGTCAAGTACAGGGAGAATTCTACGAGCAGTACTTC
CASSQVQGEFYEQYF
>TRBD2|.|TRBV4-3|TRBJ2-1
TGCGCCAGCAGCCAAGAAGGGGTTAGCGGGGGGGTCTACAATGAGCAGTTCTTC
CASSQEGVSGGVYNEQFF
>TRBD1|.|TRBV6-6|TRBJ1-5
TGTGCCAGCAGTTATGACAGGGACAATCAGCCCCAGCATTTT
CASSYDRDNQPQHF
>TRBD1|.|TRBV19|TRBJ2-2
TGTGCCAGTATATTAGCCCCCGGACAGGGGAACACCGGGGAGCTGTTTTTT
CASILAPGQGNTGELFF
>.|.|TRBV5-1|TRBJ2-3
TGCGCCAGCAGCGAGGCCCAGGGAACAGATACGCAGTATTTT
CASSEAQGTDTQYF